Listed here is a single TCR beta chain. CDR1 KGHSH and CDR2 LQKENI come from the germline V gene. This CDR3 comprises 13 residues. V was cut by 2 bases and J by 3 bases, with 8 bases left in between. This entry comes from a study of T cell responses to AZD1222 COVID-19 vaccine. Using immunoSEQ multiplex PCR, the repertoire was profiled, and TCRdb retains in-frame clones only, with some absent. Of tens of thousands of clones detected, 80% to 90% appear once; the ten largest clones hold under 30%. It was second doses at about 4 or about 12 weeks that were pooled. The rearrangement links TRBV18 to TRBJ2-7; no definite D call. The material was peripheral blood, obtained 28 days after the second AZD1222 dose. The clonotype was recovered from an adult who received the AZD1222 COVID-19 vaccine. In DNA form, the CDR3 reads TGTGCCAGCTCACCAGGGATAGACTACGAGCAGTACTTC. Translated, it gives CASSPGIDYEQYF.